This TCR beta chain was found in a study of blood T cell repertoires in COVID-19. At the level of the study: T cells, B-cell-depleted T cells, or PBMCs provided the cDNA or gDNA that served as material.

Original handling: Reference gene primer amplification gave nucleated cell count estimates. Method: immunoSEQ multiplex PCR; TCRdb's copy keeps in-frame clones and lacks some. Clonal size and the V and J genes are those of that table, whereas D and trimming came from the DNA. The sample lists roughly 150,000 clones, around nine tenths occurring once. From germline, CDR1 is MNHNS and CDR2 SASEGT. The CDR3 loop spans 14 amino acids. Trimming took 5 bases from V and 5 from J; bases not matched to a gene: 8. The sequenced sample consisted of peripheral blood. The genes are TRBV6-1 and TRBJ2-5, with 7 bases matching TRBD1. The TCR originated in a woman aged 70 to 79 with acute or convalescent COVID-19. The CDR3 DNA follows: TGTGCCAGCAGTTCCGCCGACAGGGAGGAGACCCAGTACTTC. Protein: CASSSADREETQYF.